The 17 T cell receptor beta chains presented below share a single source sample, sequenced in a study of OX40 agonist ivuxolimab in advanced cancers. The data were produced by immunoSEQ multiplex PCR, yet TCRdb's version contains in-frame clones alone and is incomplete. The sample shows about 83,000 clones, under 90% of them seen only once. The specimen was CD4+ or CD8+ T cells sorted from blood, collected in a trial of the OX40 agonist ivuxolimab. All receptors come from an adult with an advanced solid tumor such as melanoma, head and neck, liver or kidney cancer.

CDR3 in DNA: TGTGCCAGCAGCTCGGACGGCTGGACCCAGTACTTC. Translation: CASSSDGWTQYF. The chain uses TRBV11-2 and TRBJ2-5; unclear D gene. V shed 4 bases and J shed 7 bases, with 10 bases lying between them. Germline loops: CDR1 SGHAT, CDR2 FQNNGV. The length of the CDR3 is 12 residues.

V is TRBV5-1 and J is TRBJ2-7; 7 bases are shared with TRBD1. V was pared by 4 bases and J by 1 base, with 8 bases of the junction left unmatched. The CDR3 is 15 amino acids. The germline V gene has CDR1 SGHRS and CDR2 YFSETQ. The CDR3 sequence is CASSPLGTASYEQYF. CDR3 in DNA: TGCGCCAGCAGCCCACTTGGGACAGCGTCCTACGAGCAGTACTTC.

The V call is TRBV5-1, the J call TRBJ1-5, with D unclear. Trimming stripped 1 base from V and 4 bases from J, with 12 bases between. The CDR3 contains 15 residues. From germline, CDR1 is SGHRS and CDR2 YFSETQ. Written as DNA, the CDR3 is TGCGCCAGCAGCTTGTCGGGTGATGGAAATCAGCCCCAGCATTTT. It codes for CASSLSGDGNQPQHF.

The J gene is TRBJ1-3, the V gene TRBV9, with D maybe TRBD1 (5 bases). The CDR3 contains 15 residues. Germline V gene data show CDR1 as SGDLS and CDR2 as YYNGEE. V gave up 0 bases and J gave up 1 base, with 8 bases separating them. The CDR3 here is CASSVEPGSGNTIYF. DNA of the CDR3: TGTGCCAGCAGCGTAGAACCAGGGTCTGGAAACACCATATATTTT.

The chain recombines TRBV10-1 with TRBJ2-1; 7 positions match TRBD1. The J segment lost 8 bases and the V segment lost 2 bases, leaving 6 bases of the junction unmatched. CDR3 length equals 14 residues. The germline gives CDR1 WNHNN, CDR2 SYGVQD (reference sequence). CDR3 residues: CASSEVEGAYEQFF. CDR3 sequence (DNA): TGCGCCAGCAGTGAGGTAGAGGGGGCGTATGAGCAGTTCTTC.

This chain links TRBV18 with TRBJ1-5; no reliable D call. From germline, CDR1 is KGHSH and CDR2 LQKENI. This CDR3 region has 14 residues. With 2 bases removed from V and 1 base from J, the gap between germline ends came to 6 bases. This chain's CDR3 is CASSPSYSNQPQHF. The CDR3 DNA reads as TGTGCCAGCTCACCATCTTACAGCAATCAGCCCCAGCATTTT.

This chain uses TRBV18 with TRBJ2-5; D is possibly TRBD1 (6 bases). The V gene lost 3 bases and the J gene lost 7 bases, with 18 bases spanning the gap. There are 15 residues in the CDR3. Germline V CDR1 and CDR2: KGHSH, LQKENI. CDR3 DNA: TGTGCCAGCTCACCGACAGCGGTCCTGGGGGCGACCCAGTACTTC. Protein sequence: CASSPTAVLGATQYF.

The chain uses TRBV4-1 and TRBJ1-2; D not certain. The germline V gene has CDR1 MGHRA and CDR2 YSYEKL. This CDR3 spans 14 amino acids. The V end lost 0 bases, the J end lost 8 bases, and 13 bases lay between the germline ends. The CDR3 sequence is CASSQDQAQRGYTF. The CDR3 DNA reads TGCGCCAGCAGCCAAGATCAGGCACAGCGCGGCTACACCTTC.

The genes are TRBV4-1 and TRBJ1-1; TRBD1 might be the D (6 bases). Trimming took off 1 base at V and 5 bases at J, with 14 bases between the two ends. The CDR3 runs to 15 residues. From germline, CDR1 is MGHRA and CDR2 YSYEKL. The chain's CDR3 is CASSQVGRGLTEAFF. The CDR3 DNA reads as TGCGCCAGCAGCCAAGTAGGGCGGGGGCTTACTGAAGCTTTCTTT.

The CDR3 is CASSLVQGAGETQYF. The CDR3, as DNA: TGTGCCAGCAGCTTGGTACAGGGGGCAGGAGAGACCCAGTACTTC. This chain connects TRBV5-6 to TRBJ2-5; 9 nucleotides align to TRBD1. Germline V gene lookup returns CDR1 SGHDT and CDR2 YYEEEE. The CDR3 is 15 residues long. Losses at the gene ends were 0 bases for V and 4 bases for J; bases not matched to a gene: 4.

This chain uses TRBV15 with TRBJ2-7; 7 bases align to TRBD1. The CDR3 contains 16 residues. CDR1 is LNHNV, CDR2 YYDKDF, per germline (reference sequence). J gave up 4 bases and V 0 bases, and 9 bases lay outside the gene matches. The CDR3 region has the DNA TGTGCCACCAGCAGAGATTCCAAGGGGGCGCTTTACGAGCAGTACTTC. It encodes CATSRDSKGALYEQYF.

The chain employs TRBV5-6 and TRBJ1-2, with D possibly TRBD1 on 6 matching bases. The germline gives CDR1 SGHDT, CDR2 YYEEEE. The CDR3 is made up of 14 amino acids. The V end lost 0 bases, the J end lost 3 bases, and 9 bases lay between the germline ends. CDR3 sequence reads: CASSLAGHHYGYTF. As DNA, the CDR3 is TGTGCCAGCAGCTTGGCGGGACATCACTATGGCTACACCTTC.

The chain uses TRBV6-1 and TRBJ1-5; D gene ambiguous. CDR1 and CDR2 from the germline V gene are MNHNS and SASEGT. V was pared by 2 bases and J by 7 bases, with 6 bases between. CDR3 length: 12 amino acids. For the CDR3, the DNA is TGTGCCAGCAGTGAAAGGGCGCAGCCCCAGCATTTT. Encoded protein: CASSERAQPQHF.

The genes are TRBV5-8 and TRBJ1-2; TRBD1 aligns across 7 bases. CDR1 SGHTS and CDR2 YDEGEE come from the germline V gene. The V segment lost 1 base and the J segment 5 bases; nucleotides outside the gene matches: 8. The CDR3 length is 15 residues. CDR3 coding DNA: TGTGCCAGCAGCTTGCCCGGGACAGTCCCTTATGGCTACACCTTC. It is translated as CASSLPGTVPYGYTF.

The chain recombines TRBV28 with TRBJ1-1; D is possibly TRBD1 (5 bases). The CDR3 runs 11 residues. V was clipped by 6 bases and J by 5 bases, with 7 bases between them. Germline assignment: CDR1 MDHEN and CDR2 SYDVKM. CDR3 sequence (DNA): TGTGCCAGCAGGGGGCGGACTGAAGCTTTCTTT. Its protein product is CASRGRTEAFF.

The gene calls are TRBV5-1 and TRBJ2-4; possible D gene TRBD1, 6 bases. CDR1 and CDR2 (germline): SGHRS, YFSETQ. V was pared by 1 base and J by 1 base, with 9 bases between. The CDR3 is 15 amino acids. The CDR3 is CASSLTGFAKNIQYF. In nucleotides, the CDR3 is TGCGCCAGCAGCTTGACAGGGTTCGCCAAAAACATTCAGTACTTC. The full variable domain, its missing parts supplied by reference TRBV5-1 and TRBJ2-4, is KAGVTQTPRYLIKTRGQQVTLSCSPISGHRSVSWYQQTPGQGLQFLFEYFSETQRNKGNFPGRFSGRQFSNSRSEMNVSTLELGDSALYLCASSLTGFAKNIQYFGAGTRLSVL.

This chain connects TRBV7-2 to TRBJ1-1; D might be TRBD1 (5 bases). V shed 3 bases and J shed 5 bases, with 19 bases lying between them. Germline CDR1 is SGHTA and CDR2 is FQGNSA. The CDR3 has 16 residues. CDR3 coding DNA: TGTGCCAGCAGCTTTTTGGGGGAGTTACGACAGACTGAAGCTTTCTTT. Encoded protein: CASSFLGELRQTEAFF.